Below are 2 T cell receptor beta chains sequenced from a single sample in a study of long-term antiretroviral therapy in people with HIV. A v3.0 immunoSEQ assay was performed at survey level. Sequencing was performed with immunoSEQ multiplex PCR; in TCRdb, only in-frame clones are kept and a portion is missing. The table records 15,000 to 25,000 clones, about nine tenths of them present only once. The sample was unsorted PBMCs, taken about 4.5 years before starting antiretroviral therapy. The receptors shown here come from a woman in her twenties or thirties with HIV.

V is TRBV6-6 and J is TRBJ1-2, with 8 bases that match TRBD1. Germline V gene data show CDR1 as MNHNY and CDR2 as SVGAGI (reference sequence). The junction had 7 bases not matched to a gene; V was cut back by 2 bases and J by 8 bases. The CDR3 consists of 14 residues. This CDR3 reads CASSYGAGGKGYTF. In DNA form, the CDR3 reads TGTGCCAGCAGTTACGGGGCAGGGGGCAAAGGCTACACCTTC.

The CDR3 bases are TGTGCCAGCAGCCCCCCGACAGGGAACGCCTATGGCTACACCTTC. Its translation is CASSPPTGNAYGYTF. The J gene is TRBJ1-2, the V gene TRBV7-9, with 7 bases fitting TRBD1. The CDR3 runs 15 residues. The germline V gene has CDR1 SEHNR and CDR2 FQNEAQ (reference sequence). Trimming removed 5 bases from V and 4 bases from J; junction bases left unmatched: 10.